Shown below are 19 T cell receptor beta chains from a single sample sequenced in a study of control samples from healthy donors and cancer patients. TCRdb keeps only in-frame clones here, not all; method: immunoSEQ multiplex PCR. Of tens of thousands of clones in the sample, roughly 87% were seen once. Sequencing was done on a sample of blood. These receptor sequences come from a woman aged 45-65 years in good health.

The chain carries TRBV14 and TRBJ2-5; D unresolved. The CDR3 spans 14 residues. V lost 1 base to trimming and J lost 4 bases, with 10 bases between them. CDR1 is SGHDN, CDR2 FVKESK, per germline. For the CDR3, the DNA is TGTGCCAGCAGCCAAGTCCAATTAGGAGAGACCCAGTACTTC. This sequence encodes CASSQVQLGETQYF.

J is TRBJ2-3 and V is TRBV18, with 11 bases lining up with TRBD1. The germline CDR1 and CDR2 sequences are KGHSH and LQKENI. V shed 2 bases, J shed 4 bases, and the junction held 8 bases outside the gene matches. The CDR3 length is 17 residues. In nucleotides, the CDR3 is TGTGCCAGCTCACCAAATTTGTGGACAGGGGGCCCAGATACGCAGTATTTT. Its translation: CASSPNLWTGGPDTQYF.

The chain is built from TRBV10-3 and TRBJ1-3; D is perhaps TRBD1 (5 bases). The CDR3 length is 14 residues. The ends were cut back, 7 bases at V and 2 bases at J, with 12 bases in the middle. CDR1 is ENHRY, CDR2 SYGVKD, per germline. The CDR3 DNA sequence: TGTGCCATCAAAAGCCCGGGGGCTGGAAACACCATATATTTT. Its protein product is CAIKSPGAGNTIYF.

The chain uses TRBV9 and TRBJ2-7; D might be TRBD1 or TRBD2, each matching 5 bases. This CDR3 comprises 12 residues. V was shortened by 7 bases and J by 2 bases, with 10 bases between the two germline ends. Germline CDR1 is SGDLS and CDR2 is YYNGEE. CDR3 nucleotide sequence: TGTGCCAGCGGGACGGGAACCTACGAGCAGTACTTC. As protein: CASGTGTYEQYF. The entire variable domain, with the rest obtained from reference TRBV9 and TRBJ2-7, is as follows: DSGVTQTPKHLITATGQRVTLRCSPRSGDLSVYWYQQSLDQGLQFLIQYYNGEERAKGNILERFSAQQFPDLHSELNLSSLELGDSALYFCASGTGTYEQYFGPGTRLTVT.

This chain uses TRBV7-9 with TRBJ1-1; TRBD1 agrees at 10 bases. The V gene's germline CDR1 is SEHNR and CDR2 FQNEAQ (reference sequence). The V and J ends lost 4 bases and 4 bases, in that order; junction bases with no gene match: 9. This CDR3 contains 16 residues. CDR3 in amino acids: CASSSDRGLRSTEAFF. The CDR3 DNA reads TGTGCCAGCAGCTCGGACAGGGGGTTACGTAGCACTGAAGCTTTCTTT.

The gene calls are TRBV6-5 and TRBJ2-7, with D possibly TRBD2 on 7 matching bases. CDR1 MNHEY and CDR2 SVGAGI come from the germline V gene. V lost 11 bases to trimming and J lost 5 bases, with 13 bases between them. CDR3 length equals 11 residues. CDR3 protein: CACGEGDEQYF. Written as DNA, the CDR3 is TGTGCCTGCGGGGAGGGGGACGAGCAGTACTTC.

This rearrangement joins TRBV7-8 to TRBJ2-1; 11 bases map to TRBD2. The ends lost 4 bases at V and 3 bases at J; junction bases unmatched: 2. Germline CDR1 is SGHVS and CDR2 is FQNEAQ. This CDR3 is built from 15 residues. The CDR3 DNA follows: TGTGCCAGCAGCTCCACTAGCGGGAGCTACAATGAGCAGTTCTTC. Protein sequence: CASSSTSGSYNEQFF.

The genes are TRBV13 and TRBJ1-1, with 8 bases lining up with TRBD1. This CDR3 is 16 amino acids long. The V gene end was trimmed by 3 bases and the J gene end by 8 bases; junction bases not matched to a gene: 14. The germline CDR1 and CDR2 sequences are PRHDT and FYEKMQ (reference sequence). CDR3 DNA: TGTGCCAGCAGCTTCGGGGACAGGTTCACAGTCGTAGAAGCTTTCTTT. The encoded protein is CASSFGDRFTVVEAFF.

This rearrangement joins TRBV24-1 to TRBJ2-5; TRBD2 agrees at 9 bases. This CDR3 has 14 residues. V gave up 4 bases and J gave up 4 bases; unmatched junction bases: 3. The V gene's germline CDR1 is KGHDR and CDR2 SFDVKD. CDR3 nucleotide sequence: TGTGCCACCAGTGACGTACTAGCGGGAGAGACCCAGTACTTC. It translates to CATSDVLAGETQYF.

The chain is built from TRBV5-6 and TRBJ1-2; no reliable D call. V lost 1 base to trimming and J lost 8 bases, with 9 bases between them. The CDR3 has 12 residues. The germline V gene has CDR1 SGHDT and CDR2 YYEEEE. In nucleotides, the CDR3 is TGTGCCAGCAGCTTGTGGGCAGGAGGCTACACCTTC. This translates into CASSLWAGGYTF.

The chain is built from TRBV19 and TRBJ2-7; D unclear. The CDR3 is 14 amino acids. V gave up 5 bases and J gave up 2 bases, with 13 bases separating them. Germline V gene data show CDR1 as LNHDA and CDR2 as SQIVND (reference sequence). The CDR3 loop reads CASSPSTRTYEQYF. The CDR3 region has the DNA TGTGCCAGTAGTCCTTCGACAAGGACCTACGAGCAGTACTTC. The variable domain in full, with the rest retrieved from reference TRBV19 and TRBJ2-7, is DGGITQSPKYLFRKEGQNVTLSCEQNLNHDAMYWYRQDPGQGLRLIYYSQIVNDFQKGDIAEGYSVSREKKESFPLTVTSAQKNPTAFYLCASSPSTRTYEQYFGPGTRLTVT.

CDR3: CASSDGGGTDTQYF. CDR3 coding DNA: TGTGCCAGCAGTGACGGCGGGGGCACAGATACGCAGTATTTT. The chain has TRBV2 and TRBJ2-3; TRBD2 might be the D (6 bases). The CDR3 loop spans 14 amino acids. Germline CDR1 and CDR2: SNHLY and FYNNEI. V lost 3 bases, J lost 1 base, and 8 bases lay in between.

V gene TRBV5-1 combines with J gene TRBJ2-7, with a tentative D call TRBD1 (6 bases). The CDR3 contains 12 residues. V lost 7 bases and J 9 bases, leaving 17 bases between the germline ends. Germline V gives CDR1 SGHRS, CDR2 YFSETQ. The CDR3 sequence is CASRSRGFRQYF. The CDR3, as DNA: TGCGCCAGCCGCTCCAGGGGTTTCAGGCAGTACTTC.

In its sample, this clone was seen once. The rearrangement links TRBV11-1 to TRBJ2-1; 8 bases map to TRBD2. J gave up 1 base and V 7 bases, and 6 bases lay outside the gene matches. CDR1 is SGHAT and CDR2 is FQDESV in the germline V gene (reference sequence). The CDR3 is made up of 15 amino acids. The CDR3 DNA reads as TGTGCCAGCACCGCCGGGGGGGGTTCCTACAATGAGCAGTTCTTC. As protein: CASTAGGGSYNEQFF.

CDR3 bases: TGCGCCAGCAGCCAAGGAAGGGGTTCAGACAAGAACTACGAGCAGTACTTC. Its translation is CASSQGRGSDKNYEQYF. The chain couples TRBV4-1 to TRBJ2-7; a weak D match, TRBD1 (5 bases). The germline gives CDR1 MGHRA, CDR2 YSYEKL. This CDR3 comprises 17 residues. The ends were cut back, 1 base at V and 3 bases at J, with 19 bases in the middle.

In this sample, this clone turned up a few times. The rearrangement joins TRBV6-6 to TRBJ1-2; TRBD1 matches at 7 bases. From germline, CDR1 is MNHNY and CDR2 SVGAGI (reference sequence). CDR3 length equals 13 residues. The CDR3 bases are TGTGCTACTCTAAGGGGGCGGTCGGGCGGCTACACCTTC. Its protein product is CATLRGRSGGYTF.

Concerning this clone: Relative to the germline gene, one junction end is altered; a read error may explain this. The sample carries other DNA sequences with the same CDR3. CDR3: CASSPRDEDGYTF. The CDR3, as DNA: TGTGCCAGCTCACCCCGGGACGAAGATGGTTACACCTTC. J is TRBJ1-2 and V is TRBV18, with a tentative D call TRBD1 (5 bases). The CDR3 has 13 amino acids. Germline V gene data show CDR1 as KGHSH and CDR2 as LQKENI. Complete variable domain (other parts from reference TRBV18 and TRBJ1-2): NAGVMQNPRHLVRRRGQEARLRCSPMKGHSHVYWYRQLPEEGLKFMVYLQKENIIDESGMPKERFSAEFPKEGPSILRIQQVVRGDSAAYFCASSPRDEDGYTFGSGTRLTVV.

V and J are TRBV28 and TRBJ1-6; D is undetermined. This CDR3 spans 14 amino acids. The germline V and J ends were trimmed by 2 bases and 10 bases, with 12 bases remaining between them. CDR1 is MDHEN, CDR2 SYDVKM, per germline. The CDR3 region has the DNA TGTGCCAGCAGTTTAACTACGCCGAGGTCACCCCTCCACTTT. Its translation is CASSLTTPRSPLHF.

Comments on this clone: This specimen includes other DNA sequences encoding the same CDR3. The chain is built from TRBV12-3 or TRBV12-4 and TRBJ1-1, with D perhaps matching TRBD1 (5 bases). Trimming left V 1 base short and J 5 bases short, with 8 bases between. This CDR3 comprises 13 residues. Written as DNA, the CDR3 is TGTGCCAGCAGTTTAGGCGGGGGGACTGAAGCTTTCTTT. Translation gives CASSLGGGTEAFF.